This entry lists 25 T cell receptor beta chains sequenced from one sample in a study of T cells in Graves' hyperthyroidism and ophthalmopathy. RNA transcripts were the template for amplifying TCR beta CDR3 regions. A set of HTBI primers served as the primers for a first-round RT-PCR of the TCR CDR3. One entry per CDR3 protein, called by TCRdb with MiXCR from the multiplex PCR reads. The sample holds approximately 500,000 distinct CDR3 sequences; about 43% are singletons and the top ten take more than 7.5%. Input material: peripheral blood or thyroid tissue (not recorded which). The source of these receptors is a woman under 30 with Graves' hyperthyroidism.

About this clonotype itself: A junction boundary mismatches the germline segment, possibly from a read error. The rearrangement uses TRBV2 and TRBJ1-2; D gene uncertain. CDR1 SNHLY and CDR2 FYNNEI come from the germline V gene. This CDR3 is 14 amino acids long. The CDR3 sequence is CASRDPDRFYGYAF. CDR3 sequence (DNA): TGTGCCAGCAGGGATCCCGACCGCTTCTATGGCTACGCCTTC. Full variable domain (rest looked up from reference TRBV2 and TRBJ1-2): EPEVTQTPSHQVTQMGQEVILRCVPISNHLYFYWYRQILGQKVEFLVSFYNNEISEKSEIFDDQFSVERPDGSNFTLKIRSTKLEDSAMYFCASRDPDRFYGYAFGSGTRLTVV.

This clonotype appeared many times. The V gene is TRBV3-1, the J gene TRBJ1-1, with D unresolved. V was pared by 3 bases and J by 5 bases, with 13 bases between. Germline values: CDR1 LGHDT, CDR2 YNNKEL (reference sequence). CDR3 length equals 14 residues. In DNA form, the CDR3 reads TGTGCCAGCAGCCATGGAGGGTTTGGGACTGAAGCTTTCTTT. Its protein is CASSHGGFGTEAFF. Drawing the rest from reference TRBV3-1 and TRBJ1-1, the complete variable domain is DTAVSQTPKYLVTQMGNDKSIKCEQNLGHDTMYWYKQDSKKFLKIMFSYNNKELIINETVPNRFSPKSPDKAHLNLHINSLELGDSAVYFCASSHGGFGTEAFFGQGTRLTVV.

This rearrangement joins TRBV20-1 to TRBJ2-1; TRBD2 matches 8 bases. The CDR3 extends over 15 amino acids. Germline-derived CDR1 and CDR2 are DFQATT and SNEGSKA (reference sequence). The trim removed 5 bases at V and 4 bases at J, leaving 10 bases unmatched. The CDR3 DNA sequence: TGCAGTGCTTGGGATAGCGGGACTCCTTACAATGAGCAGTTCTTC. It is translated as CSAWDSGTPYNEQFF.

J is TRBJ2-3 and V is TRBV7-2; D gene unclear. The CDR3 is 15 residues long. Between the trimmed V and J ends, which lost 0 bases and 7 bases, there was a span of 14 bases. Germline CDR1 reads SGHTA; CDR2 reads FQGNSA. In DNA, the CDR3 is TGTGCCAGCAGCTTAGCCCATAGAATGGCTAATACGCAGTATTTT. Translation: CASSLAHRMANTQYF.

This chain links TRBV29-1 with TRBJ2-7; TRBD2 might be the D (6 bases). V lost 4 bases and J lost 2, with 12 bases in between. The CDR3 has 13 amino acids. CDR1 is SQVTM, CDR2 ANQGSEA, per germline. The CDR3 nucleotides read TGCAGCGTTGTTTCCGGGGAGGCCTACGAGCAGTACTTC. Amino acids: CSVVSGEAYEQYF.

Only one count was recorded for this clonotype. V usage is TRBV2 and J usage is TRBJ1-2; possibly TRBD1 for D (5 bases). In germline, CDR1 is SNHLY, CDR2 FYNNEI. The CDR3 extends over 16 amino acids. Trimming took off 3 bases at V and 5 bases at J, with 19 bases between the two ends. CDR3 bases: TGTGCCAGCAGTGAGGAGGCAGTCCCAGGGACGTATGGCTACACCTTC. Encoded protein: CASSEEAVPGTYGYTF. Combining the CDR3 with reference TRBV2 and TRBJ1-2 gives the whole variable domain EPEVTQTPSHQVTQMGQEVILRCVPISNHLYFYWYRQILGQKVEFLVSFYNNEISEKSEIFDDQFSVERPDGSNFTLKIRSTKLEDSAMYFCASSEEAVPGTYGYTFGSGTRLTVV.

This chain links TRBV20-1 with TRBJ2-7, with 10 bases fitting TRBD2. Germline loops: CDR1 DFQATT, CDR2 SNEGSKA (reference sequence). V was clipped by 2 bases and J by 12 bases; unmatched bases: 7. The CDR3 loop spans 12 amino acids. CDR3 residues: CSARLAGVRMYF. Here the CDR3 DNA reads TGCAGTGCTAGACTAGCGGGAGTTCGCATGTACTTC.

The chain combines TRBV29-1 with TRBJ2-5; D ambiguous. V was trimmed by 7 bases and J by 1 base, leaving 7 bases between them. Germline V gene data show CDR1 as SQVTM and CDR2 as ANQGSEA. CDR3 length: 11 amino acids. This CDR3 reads CSAGLQETQYF. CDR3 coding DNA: TGCAGCGCCGGGCTCCAAGAGACCCAGTACTTC.

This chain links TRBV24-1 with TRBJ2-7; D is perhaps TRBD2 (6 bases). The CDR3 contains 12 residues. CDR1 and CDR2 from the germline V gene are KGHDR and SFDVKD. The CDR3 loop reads CATDGGPGEQYF. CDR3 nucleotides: TGTGCAACCGATGGAGGGCCGGGAGAGCAGTACTTC.

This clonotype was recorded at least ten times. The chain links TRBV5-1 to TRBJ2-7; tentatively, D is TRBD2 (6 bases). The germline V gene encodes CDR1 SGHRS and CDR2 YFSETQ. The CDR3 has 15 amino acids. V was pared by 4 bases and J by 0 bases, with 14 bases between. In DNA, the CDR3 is TGCGCCAGCAGCGACCCGCTGCGGGGCTCCTACGAGCAGTACTTC. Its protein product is CASSDPLRGSYEQYF.

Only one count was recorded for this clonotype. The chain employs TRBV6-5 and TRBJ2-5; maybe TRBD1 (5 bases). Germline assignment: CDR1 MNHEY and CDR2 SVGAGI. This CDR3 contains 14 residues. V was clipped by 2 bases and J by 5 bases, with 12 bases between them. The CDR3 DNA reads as TGTGCCAGCAGTTACGGGGCAGGCAGTGAGACCCAGTACTTC. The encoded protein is CASSYGAGSETQYF.

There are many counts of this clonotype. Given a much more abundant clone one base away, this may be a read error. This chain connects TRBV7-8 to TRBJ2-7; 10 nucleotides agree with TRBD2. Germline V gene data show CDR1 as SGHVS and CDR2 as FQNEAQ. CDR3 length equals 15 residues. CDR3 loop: CAGSLGTSESYEQYF. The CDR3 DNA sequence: TGTGCCGGCAGCTTAGGGACTAGCGAGTCCTACGAGCAGTACTTC.

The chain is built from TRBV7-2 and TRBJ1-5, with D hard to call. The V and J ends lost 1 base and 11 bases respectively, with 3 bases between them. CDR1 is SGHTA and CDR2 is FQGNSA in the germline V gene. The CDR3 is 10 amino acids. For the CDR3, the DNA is TGTGCCAGCAGCTTAGGTACCCAGCATTTT. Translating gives CASSLGTQHF.

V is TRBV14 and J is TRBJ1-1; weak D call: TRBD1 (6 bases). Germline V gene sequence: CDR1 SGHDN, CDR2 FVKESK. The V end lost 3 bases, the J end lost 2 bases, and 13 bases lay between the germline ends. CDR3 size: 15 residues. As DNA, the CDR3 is TGTGCCAGCAGCCAGGGGACACGGGGAAACACTGAAGCTTTCTTT. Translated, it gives CASSQGTRGNTEAFF.

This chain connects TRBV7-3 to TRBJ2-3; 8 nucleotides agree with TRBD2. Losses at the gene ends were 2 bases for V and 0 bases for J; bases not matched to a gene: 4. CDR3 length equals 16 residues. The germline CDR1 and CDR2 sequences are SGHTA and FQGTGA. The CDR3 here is CASSLGSGGSTDTQYF. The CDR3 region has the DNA TGTGCCAGCAGCTTAGGGTCGGGAGGGAGCACAGATACGCAGTATTTT.

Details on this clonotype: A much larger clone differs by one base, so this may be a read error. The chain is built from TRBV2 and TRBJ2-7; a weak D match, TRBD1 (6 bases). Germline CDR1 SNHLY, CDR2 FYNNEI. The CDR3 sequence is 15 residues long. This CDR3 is CASSYSLQGHYGQYF. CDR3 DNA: TGTGCCAGCAGTTACTCGCTTCAGGGACACTACGGGCAGTACTTC.

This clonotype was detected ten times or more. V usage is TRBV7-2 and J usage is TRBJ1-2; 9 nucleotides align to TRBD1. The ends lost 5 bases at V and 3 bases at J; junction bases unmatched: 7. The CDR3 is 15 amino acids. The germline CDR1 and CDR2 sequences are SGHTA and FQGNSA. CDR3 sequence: CASSPRDRVDYGYTF. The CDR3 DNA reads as TGTGCCAGCAGCCCTAGGGACAGGGTGGACTATGGCTACACCTTC.

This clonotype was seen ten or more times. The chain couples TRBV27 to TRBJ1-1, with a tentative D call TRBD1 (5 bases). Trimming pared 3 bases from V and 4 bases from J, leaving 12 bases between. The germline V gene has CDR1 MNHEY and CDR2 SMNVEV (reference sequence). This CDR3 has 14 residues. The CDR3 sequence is CASSLMAGSTEAFF. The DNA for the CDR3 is TGTGCCAGCAGTTTGATGGCAGGGAGCACTGAAGCTTTCTTT.

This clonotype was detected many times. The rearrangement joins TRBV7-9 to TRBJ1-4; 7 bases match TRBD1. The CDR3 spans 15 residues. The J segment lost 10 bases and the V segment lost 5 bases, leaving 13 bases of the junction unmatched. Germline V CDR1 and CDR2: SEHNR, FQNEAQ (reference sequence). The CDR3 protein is CASSVLTSGGGKLFF. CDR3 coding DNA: TGTGCCAGCAGCGTTCTGACTTCAGGGGGAGGAAAACTGTTTTTT.

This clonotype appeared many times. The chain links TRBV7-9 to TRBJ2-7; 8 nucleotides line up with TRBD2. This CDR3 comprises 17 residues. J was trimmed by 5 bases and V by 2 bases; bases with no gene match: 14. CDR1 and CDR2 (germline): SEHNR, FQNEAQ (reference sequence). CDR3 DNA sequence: TGTGCCAGCAGCTTACCCGGGAGGGAGGGAAACTTCCACGAGCAGTACTTC. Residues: CASSLPGREGNFHEQYF.

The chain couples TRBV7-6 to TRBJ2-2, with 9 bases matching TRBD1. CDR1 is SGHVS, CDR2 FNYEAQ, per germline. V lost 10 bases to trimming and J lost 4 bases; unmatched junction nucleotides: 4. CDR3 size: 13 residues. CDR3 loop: CAKTGGVTGELFF. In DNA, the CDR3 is TGTGCCAAAACAGGGGGCGTCACCGGGGAGCTGTTTTTT.

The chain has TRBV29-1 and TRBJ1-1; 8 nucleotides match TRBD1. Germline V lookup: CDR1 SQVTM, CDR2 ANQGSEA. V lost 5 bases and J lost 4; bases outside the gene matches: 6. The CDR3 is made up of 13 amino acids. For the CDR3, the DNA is TGCAGCGTTCACGGACAGGGTGGCACTGAAGCTTTCTTT. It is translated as CSVHGQGGTEAFF.

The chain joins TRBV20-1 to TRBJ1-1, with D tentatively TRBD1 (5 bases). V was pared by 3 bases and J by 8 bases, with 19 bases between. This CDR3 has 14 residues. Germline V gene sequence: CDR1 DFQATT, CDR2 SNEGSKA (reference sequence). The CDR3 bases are TGCAGTGCTAGCGGAAATCCTCAGGGAGTGGAAGCTTTCTTT. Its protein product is CSASGNPQGVEAFF.

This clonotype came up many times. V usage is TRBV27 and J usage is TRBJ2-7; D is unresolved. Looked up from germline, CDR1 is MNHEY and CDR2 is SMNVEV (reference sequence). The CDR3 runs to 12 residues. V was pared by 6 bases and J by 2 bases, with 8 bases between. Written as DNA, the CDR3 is TGTGCCAGCAGGCAAAACGCCTACGAGCAGTACTTC. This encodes CASRQNAYEQYF.

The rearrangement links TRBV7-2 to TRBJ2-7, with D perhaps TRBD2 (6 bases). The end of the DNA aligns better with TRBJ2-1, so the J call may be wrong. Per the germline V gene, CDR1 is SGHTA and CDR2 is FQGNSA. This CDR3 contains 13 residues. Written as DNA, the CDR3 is TGTGCCAGCAGACCCGGGGGTTACAATGAGCAGTTCTTC. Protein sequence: CASRPGGYNEQFF.